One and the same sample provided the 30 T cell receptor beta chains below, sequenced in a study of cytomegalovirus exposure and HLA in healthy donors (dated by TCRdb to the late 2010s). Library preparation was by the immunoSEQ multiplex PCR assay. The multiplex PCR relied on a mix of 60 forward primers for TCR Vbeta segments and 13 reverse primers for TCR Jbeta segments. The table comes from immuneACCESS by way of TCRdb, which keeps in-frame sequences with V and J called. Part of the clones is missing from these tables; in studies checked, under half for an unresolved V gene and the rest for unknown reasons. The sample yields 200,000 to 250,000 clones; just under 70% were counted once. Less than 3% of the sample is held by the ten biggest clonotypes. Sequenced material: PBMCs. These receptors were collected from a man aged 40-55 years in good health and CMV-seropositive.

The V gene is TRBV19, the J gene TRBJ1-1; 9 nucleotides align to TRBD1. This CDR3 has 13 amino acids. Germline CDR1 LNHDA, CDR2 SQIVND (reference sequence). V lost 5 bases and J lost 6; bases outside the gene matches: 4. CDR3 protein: CASSFGTGSEAFF. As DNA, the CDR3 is TGTGCCAGTAGTTTCGGGACAGGGTCTGAAGCTTTCTTT.

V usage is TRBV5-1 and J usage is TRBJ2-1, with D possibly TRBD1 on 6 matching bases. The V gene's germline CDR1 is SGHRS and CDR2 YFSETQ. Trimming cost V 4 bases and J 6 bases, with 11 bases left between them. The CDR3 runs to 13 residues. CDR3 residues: CASSIGQLNEQFF. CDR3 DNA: TGCGCCAGCAGCATAGGACAGCTCAATGAGCAGTTCTTC.

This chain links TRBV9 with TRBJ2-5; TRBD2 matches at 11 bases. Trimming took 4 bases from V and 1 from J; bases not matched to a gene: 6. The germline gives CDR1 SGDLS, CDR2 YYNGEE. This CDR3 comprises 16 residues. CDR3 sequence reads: CASSHLAGGSQETQYF. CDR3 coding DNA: TGTGCCAGCAGCCACCTAGCGGGGGGCTCCCAAGAGACCCAGTACTTC.

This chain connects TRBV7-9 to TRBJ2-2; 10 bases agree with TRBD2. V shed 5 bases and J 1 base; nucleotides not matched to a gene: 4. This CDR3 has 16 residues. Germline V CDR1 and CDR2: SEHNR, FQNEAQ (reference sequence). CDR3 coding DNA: TGTGCCAGCAGCCCTAGCGGGGGCAGGAACACCGGGGAGCTGTTTTTT. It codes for CASSPSGGRNTGELFF.

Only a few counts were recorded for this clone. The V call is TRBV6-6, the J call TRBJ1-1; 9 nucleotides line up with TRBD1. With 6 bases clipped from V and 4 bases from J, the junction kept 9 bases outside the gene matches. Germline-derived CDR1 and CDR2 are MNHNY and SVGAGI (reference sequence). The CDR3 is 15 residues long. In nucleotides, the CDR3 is TGTGCCAGCAGATTACAGGGGGCGCGGGGCACTGAAGCTTTCTTT. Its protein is CASRLQGARGTEAFF.

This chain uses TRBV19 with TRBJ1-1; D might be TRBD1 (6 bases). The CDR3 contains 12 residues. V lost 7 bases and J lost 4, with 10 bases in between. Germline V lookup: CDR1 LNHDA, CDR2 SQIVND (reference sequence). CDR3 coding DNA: TGTGCCAGTACCCCGACAGGCACTGAAGCTTTCTTT. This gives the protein CASTPTGTEAFF.

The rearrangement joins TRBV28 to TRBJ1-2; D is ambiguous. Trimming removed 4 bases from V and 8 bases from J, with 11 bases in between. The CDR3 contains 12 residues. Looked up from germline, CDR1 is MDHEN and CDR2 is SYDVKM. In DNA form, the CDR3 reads TGTGCCAGCAGTTCCCGGAGCTGGGGCTACACCTTC. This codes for CASSSRSWGYTF.

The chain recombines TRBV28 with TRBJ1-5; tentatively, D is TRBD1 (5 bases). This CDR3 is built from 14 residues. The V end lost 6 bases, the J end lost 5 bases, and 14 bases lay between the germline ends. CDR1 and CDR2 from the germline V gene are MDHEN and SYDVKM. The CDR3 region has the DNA TGTGCCAGCAGCCAAGGGGCTGCCGATCAGCCCCAGCATTTT. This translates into CASSQGAADQPQHF.

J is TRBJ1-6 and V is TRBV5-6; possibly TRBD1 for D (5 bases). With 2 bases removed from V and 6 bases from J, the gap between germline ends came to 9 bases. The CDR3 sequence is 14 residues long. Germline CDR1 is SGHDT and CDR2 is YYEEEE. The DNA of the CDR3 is TGTGCCAGCAGCTTCCCAGGGATTAATTCACCCCTCCACTTT. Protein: CASSFPGINSPLHF.

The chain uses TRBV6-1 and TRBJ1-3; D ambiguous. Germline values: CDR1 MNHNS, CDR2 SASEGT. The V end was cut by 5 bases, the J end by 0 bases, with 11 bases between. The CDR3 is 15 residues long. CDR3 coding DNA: TGTGCCAGCAGTTTGGGCCCAAACTCTGGAAACACCATATATTTT. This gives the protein CASSLGPNSGNTIYF.

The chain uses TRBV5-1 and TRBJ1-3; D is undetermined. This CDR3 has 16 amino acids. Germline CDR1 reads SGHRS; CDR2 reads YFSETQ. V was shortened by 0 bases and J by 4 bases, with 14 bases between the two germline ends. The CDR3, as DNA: TGCGCCAGCAGCTTGGAGGGCCAACGGAGGGGAAACACCATATATTTT. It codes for CASSLEGQRRGNTIYF. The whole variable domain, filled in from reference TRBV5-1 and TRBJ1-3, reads KAGVTQTPRYLIKTRGQQVTLSCSPISGHRSVSWYQQTPGQGLQFLFEYFSETQRNKGNFPGRFSGRQFSNSRSEMNVSTLELGDSALYLCASSLEGQRRGNTIYFGEGSWLTVV.

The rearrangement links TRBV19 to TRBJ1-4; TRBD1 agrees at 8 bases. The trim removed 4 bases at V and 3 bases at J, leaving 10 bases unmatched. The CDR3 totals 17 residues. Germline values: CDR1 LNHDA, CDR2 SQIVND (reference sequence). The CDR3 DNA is TGTGCCAGTAGTAGCCAGGACAGGGTAGGAGCTAATGAAAAACTGTTTTTT. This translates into CASSSQDRVGANEKLFF. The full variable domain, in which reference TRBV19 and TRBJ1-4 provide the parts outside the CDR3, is DGGITQSPKYLFRKEGQNVTLSCEQNLNHDAMYWYRQDPGQGLRLIYYSQIVNDFQKGDIAEGYSVSREKKESFPLTVTSAQKNPTAFYLCASSSQDRVGANEKLFFGSGTQLSVL.

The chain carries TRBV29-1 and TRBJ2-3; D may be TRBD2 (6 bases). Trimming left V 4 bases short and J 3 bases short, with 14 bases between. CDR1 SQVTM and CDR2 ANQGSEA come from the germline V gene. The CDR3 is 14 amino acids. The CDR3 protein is CSVVGLGGTDTQYF. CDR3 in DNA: TGCAGCGTTGTTGGTCTCGGGGGTACAGATACGCAGTATTTT.

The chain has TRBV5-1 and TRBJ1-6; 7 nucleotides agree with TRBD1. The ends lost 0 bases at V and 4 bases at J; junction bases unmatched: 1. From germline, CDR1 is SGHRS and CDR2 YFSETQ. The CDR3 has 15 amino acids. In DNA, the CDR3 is TGCGCCAGCAGCTTGGGGGACAGATATAATTCACCCCTCCACTTT. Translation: CASSLGDRYNSPLHF.

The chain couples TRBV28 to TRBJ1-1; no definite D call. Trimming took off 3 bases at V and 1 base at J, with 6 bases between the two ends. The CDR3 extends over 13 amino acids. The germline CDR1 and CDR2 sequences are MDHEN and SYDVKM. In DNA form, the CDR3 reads TGTGCCAGCAGTTTTAGAAGGAACACTGAAGCTTTCTTT. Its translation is CASSFRRNTEAFF.

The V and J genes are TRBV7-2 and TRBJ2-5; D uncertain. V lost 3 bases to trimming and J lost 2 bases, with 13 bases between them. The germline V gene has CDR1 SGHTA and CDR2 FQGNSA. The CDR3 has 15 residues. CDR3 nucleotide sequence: TGTGCCAGCAGCTTCGGGTCCCGAGGACAAGAGACCCAGTACTTC. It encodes CASSFGSRGQETQYF. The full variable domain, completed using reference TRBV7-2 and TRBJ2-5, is GAGVSQSPSNKVTEKGKDVELRCDPISGHTALYWYRQSLGQGLEFLIYFQGNSAPDKSGLPSDRFSAERTGGSVSTLTIQRTQQEDSAVYLCASSFGSRGQETQYFGPGTRLLVL.

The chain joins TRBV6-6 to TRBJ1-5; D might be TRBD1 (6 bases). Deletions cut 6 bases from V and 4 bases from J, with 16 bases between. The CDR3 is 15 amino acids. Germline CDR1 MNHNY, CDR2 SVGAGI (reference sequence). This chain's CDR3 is CASSWTALINQPQHF. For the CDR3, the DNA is TGTGCCAGCAGCTGGACAGCGCTCATTAATCAGCCCCAGCATTTT.

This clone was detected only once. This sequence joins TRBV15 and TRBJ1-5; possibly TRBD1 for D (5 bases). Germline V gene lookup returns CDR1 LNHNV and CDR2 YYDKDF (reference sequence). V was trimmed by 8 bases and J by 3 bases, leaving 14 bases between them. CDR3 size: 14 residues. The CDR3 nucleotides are TGTGCCACCTCCCCCGGCAGGGCCAATCAGCCCCAGCATTTT. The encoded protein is CATSPGRANQPQHF.

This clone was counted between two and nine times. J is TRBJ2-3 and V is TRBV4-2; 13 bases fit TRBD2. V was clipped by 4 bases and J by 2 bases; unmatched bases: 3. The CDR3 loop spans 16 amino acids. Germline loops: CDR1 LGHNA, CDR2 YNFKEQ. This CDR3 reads CASSLGLAGVTDTQYF. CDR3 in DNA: TGTGCCAGCAGCCTAGGACTAGCGGGGGTCACAGATACGCAGTATTTT.

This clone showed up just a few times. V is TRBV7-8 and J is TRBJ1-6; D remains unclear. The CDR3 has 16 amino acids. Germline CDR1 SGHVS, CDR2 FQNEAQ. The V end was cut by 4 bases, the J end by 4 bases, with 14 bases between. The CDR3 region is CASSSAPDGYNSPLHF. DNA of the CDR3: TGTGCCAGCAGCTCAGCCCCCGACGGGTATAATTCACCCCTCCACTTT.

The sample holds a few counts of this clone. CDR3 region: CASRATNEKLFF. The CDR3, as DNA: TGTGCCAGCCGGGCAACTAATGAAAAACTGTTTTTT. J is TRBJ1-4 and V is TRBV19; D unresolved. The germline gives CDR1 LNHDA, CDR2 SQIVND (reference sequence). The CDR3 loop spans 12 amino acids. V lost 9 bases, J lost 0 bases, and 5 bases lay in between.

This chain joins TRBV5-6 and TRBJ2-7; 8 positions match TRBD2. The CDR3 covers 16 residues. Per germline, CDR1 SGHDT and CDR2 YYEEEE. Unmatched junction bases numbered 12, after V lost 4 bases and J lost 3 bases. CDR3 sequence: CASSPTSLAASYEQYF. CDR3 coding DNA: TGTGCCAGCAGCCCTACCTCACTAGCGGCTAGCTACGAGCAGTACTTC. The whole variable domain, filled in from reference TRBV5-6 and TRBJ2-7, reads DAGVTQSPTHLIKTRGQQVTLRCSPKSGHDTVSWYQQALGQGPQFIFQYYEEEERQRGNFPDRFSGHQFPNYSSELNVNALLLGDSALYLCASSPTSLAASYEQYFGPGTRLTVT.

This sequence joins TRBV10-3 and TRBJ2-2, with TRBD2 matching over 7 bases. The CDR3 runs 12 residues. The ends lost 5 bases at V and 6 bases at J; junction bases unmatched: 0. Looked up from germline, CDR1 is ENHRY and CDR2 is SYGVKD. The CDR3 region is CAISRGAGELFF. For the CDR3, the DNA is TGTGCCATCAGTCGGGGGGCCGGGGAGCTGTTTTTT.

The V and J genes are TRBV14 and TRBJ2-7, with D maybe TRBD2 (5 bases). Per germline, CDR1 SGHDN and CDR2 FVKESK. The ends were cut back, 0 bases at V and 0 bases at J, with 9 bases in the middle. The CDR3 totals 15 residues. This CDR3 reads CASSQERGSSYEQYF. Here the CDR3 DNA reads TGTGCCAGCAGCCAAGAGCGAGGGTCCTCCTACGAGCAGTACTTC.

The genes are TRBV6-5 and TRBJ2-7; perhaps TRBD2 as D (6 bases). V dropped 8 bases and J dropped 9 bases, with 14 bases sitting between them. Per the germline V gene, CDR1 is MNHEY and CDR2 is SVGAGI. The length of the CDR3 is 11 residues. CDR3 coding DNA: TGTGCCAGCCGATACTCGGGACTGCAGTACTTC. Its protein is CASRYSGLQYF.

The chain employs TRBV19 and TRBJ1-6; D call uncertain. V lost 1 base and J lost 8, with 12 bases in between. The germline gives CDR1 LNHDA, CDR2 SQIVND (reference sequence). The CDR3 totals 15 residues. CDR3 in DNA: TGTGCCAGTAGTATAGTAGTGGGAGCGCATTCACCCCTCCACTTT. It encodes CASSIVVGAHSPLHF.

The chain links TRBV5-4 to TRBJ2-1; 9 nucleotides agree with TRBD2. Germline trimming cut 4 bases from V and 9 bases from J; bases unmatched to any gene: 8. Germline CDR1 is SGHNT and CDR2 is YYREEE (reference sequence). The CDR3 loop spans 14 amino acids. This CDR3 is CASSRGGALIEQFF. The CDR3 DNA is TGTGCCAGCAGCCGCGGGGGGGCCCTTATTGAGCAGTTCTTC.

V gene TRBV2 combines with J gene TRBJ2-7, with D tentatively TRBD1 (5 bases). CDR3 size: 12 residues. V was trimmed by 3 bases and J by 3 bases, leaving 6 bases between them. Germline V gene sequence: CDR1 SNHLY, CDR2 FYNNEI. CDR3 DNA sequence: TGTGCCAGCAGTGAGGACAACTACGAGCAGTACTTC. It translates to CASSEDNYEQYF.

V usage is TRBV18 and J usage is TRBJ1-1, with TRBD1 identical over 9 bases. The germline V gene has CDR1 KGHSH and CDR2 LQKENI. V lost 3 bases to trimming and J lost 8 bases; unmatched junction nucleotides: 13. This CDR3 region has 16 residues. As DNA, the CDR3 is TGTGCCAGCTCACCGCCTATTGGGACAGGGTCGCTCGAAGCTTTCTTT. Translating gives CASSPPIGTGSLEAFF.

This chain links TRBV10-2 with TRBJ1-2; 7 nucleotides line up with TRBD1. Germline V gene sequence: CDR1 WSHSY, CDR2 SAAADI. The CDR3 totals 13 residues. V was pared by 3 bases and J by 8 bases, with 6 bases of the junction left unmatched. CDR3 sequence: CASSEQGPGGYTF. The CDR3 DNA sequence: TGCGCCAGCAGTGAACAGGGGCCCGGGGGCTACACCTTC.